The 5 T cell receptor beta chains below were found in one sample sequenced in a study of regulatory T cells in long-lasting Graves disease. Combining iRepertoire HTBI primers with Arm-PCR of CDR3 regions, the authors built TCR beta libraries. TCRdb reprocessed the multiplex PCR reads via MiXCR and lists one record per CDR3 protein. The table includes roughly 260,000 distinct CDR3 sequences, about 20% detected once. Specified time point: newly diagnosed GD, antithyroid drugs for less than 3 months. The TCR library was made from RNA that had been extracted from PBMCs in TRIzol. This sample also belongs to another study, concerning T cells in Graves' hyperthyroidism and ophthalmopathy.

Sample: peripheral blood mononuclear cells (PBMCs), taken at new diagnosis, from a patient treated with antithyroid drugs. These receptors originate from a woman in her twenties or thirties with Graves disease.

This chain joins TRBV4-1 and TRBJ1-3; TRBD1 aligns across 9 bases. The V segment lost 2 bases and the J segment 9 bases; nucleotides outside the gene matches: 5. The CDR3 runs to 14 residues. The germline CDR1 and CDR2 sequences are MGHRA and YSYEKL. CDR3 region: CASSQTGGRSTIYF. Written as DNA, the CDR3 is TGCGCCAGCAGCCAAACAGGGGGCCGAAGCACCATATATTTT.

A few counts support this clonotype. The chain's CDR3 is CASSLGPSGRETQYF. In DNA form, the CDR3 reads TGCGCCAGCAGCTTAGGACCTAGCGGGAGAGAGACCCAGTACTTC. The rearrangement joins TRBV5-1 to TRBJ2-5, with 10 bases that match TRBD2. This CDR3 has 15 residues. CDR1 SGHRS and CDR2 YFSETQ come from the germline V gene. V lost 2 bases and J lost 4; bases outside the gene matches: 5.

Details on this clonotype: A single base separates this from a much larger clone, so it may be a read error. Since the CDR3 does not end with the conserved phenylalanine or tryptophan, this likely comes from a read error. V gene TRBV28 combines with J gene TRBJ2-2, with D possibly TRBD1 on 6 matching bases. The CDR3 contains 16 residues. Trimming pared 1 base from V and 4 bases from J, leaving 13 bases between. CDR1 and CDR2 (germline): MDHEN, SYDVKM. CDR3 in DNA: TGTGCCAGCAGTTTATTCAGGGGCGCAGGCACCGGGGAGCTGTTTTCT. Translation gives CASSLFRGAGTGELFS.

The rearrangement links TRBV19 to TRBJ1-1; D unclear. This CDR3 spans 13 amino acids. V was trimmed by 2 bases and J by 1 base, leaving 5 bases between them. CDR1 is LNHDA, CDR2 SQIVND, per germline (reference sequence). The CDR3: CASSIKRNTEAFF. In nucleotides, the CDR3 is TGTGCCAGTAGTATAAAGAGGAACACTGAAGCTTTCTTT.

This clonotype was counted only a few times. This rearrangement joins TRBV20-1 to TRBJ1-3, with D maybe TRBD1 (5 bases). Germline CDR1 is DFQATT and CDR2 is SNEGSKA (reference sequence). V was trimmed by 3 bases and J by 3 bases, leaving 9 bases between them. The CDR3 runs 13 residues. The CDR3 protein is CSASGGVGNTIYF. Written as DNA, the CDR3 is TGCAGTGCTAGCGGGGGGGTTGGAAACACCATATATTTT.